The T cell receptor (beta chain) described here comes from a study of T cells after yellow fever vaccination. General study results and limits: One caveat is that FACS-sorted repertoires could contain abundant clonotypes contaminating from the bulk population. Detected again after the booster were most primary-vaccination clones, at 95% to 96% CD4 and approximately 90% CD8. The secondary T-cell response peaked on day 5, not day 15, but was weaker. Clonotypes shared by both compartments, CD4 and CD8, made up a small share.

TCRdb re-called the 5' RACE reads with MiXCR, one entry per CDR3 protein. This sample carries around 610,000 distinct CDR3 sequences, roughly 14% of them seen once, and the ten largest clones take over 12%. The ends were cut back, 6 bases at V and 6 bases at J, with 8 bases in the middle. The CDR3 is 12 amino acids. The germline V gene has CDR1 MDHEN and CDR2 SYDVKM. This clonotype has a count of ten or more. What it binds is not known. The sample in question was PBMCs, obtained on the day of the yellow fever booster vaccination. The rearrangement joins TRBV28 to TRBJ2-2, with no clear D. The sequence came from a young man who received the YFV17D yellow fever vaccine. The CDR3 here is CASSPPAGELFF. The CDR3 DNA follows: TGTGCCAGCAGCCCCCCCGCCGGGGAGCTGTTTTTT.